A selection of T cell receptor beta chains follows, all from one sample in a study of blood T cell repertoires in COVID-19. Using immunoSEQ multiplex PCR, the repertoire was profiled, and TCRdb retains in-frame clones only, with some absent. The table records about 80,000 clones, 75% to 90% of them present only once. Sequenced material: peripheral blood. The origin of the receptors is a man aged 55-75 years with active or convalescent COVID-19. CDR3s leave out the opening cysteine and the closing phenylalanine or tryptophan.

TRBV7-9 | ASMGATDTQY
TRBV18 | ASSRVGAQFEAF
TRBV11-3 | ASSLGAGSPLH
TRBV4-1 | ASSQEFRGNTEAF
TRBV5-4 | ASSGERGPNTGELF
TRBV9 | ASSVGTGTNTEAF
TRBV7-9 | ASSQAGQGVPTEAF
TRBV7-2 | ASSRGWLAGETQY
TRBV2 | ASSWTGSTLAKNIQY
TRBV18 | ASSPPGDRRYGYT
TRBV7-2 | ASSLAGGGGETQY
TRBV7-2 | ASSLASGEAGYT
TRBV6-2/TRBV6-3 | ASSYSGGQGQPQH
TRBV3-1/TRBV3-2 | ASSLGGFQPQH
TRBV5-5 | ASSSRDSPGNTIY
TRBV3-1/TRBV3-2 | ASSPSGGFAEAF
TRBV3-1/TRBV3-2 | ASSQTRYEQY
TRBV15 | ATSREPLRDLYNEQF
TRBV6-5 | ASSYSMGGKLF
TRBV19 | ASSIDARKDNEQF
TRBV7-2 | ASSTGQGAPGQH
TRBV18 | ASSARWGQGNEKLF
TRBV11-2 | ASSTTDRARDEQY
TRBV18 | ASSPRTDQANTEAF
TRBV5-4 | ASSLGTGVGETQY
TRBV25-1 | ASSELGGDSPLH
TRBV6-2/TRBV6-3 | ASSYSGRVWNTEAF
TRBV6-5 | ASSAGRMNTEAF
TRBV10-3 | AISDPKTGYGYT
TRBV5-6 | ASSMDSSYEQY